This T cell receptor (beta chain) is from a study of blood T cell repertoires in COVID-19. Across the whole study: The United States, Italy and Spain were the sources of the acute and convalescent COVID-19 samples. Nucleic acid was either cDNA or gDNA, and it came from T cells, B-cell-depleted T cells, or PBMCs.

The germline V gene has CDR1 KGHDR and CDR2 SFDVKD. J lost 0 bases, V lost 4 bases, and 10 bases had no gene match. The CDR3 sequence is 18 residues long. Study processing details: Quantification of nucleated cells was approximated via reference gene primer amplification. Using immunoSEQ multiplex PCR, the repertoire was profiled, and TCRdb retains in-frame clones only, with some absent. That table gives V, J and clone size, and the DNA gave D and trimming. The data show nearly 110,000 clones, 88% seen once. The clonotype was recovered from a man between 45 and 60 years old with active or convalescent COVID-19. The genes are TRBV24-1 and TRBJ1-3; 8 nucleotides align to TRBD1. Sample: peripheral blood. The CDR3 DNA sequence: TGTGCCACCAGTGAGACAGGACAGGGAACTTTCTCTGGAAACACCATATATTTT. It specifies CATSETGQGTFSGNTIYF.